The 25 T cell receptor beta chains listed next were all sequenced from one sample in a study of cytomegalovirus exposure and HLA in healthy donors. TCRdb's table, derived via immunoSEQ multiplex PCR, lists solely in-frame clones and lacks some. This sample has fewer than 55,000 clones, with approximately 90% found just once. Sequencing was done on a sample of PBMCs. The receptors shown here come from a man aged 18 to 35 in good health and CMV-seronegative.

This CDR3 reads CASLESPGWRETQYF. The CDR3 DNA reads as TGCGCCAGCCTTGAGTCCCCAGGCTGGCGAGAGACCCAGTACTTC. This chain joins TRBV5-1 and TRBJ2-5; D is unresolved. Germline CDR1 is SGHRS and CDR2 is YFSETQ. V lost 7 bases and J 4 bases, leaving 20 bases between the germline ends. This CDR3 contains 15 residues.

The gene calls are TRBV11-2 and TRBJ1-1; D uncertain. Germline CDR1 SGHAT, CDR2 FQNNGV. Trimming pared 7 bases from V and 2 bases from J, leaving 14 bases between. The CDR3 has 14 amino acids. The CDR3 nucleotides read TGTGCCAGCACCTCGGGGAGGCTTAACACTGAAGCTTTCTTT. This sequence encodes CASTSGRLNTEAFF.

This clone was counted only a few times. The chain employs TRBV13 and TRBJ2-3; TRBD2 might be the D (6 bases). The CDR3 loop spans 14 amino acids. Trimming cost V 0 bases and J 5 bases, with 9 bases left between them. CDR1 is PRHDT, CDR2 FYEKMQ, per germline (reference sequence). CDR3 in DNA: TGTGCCAGCAGCTTAGGGCGACTAGTAGATACGCAGTATTTT. Residues: CASSLGRLVDTQYF.

This clone was seen just once. The chain is built from TRBV28 and TRBJ2-3; 7 bases match TRBD2. V lost 6 bases to trimming and J lost 2 bases; unmatched junction nucleotides: 8. The CDR3 runs 15 residues. Germline V gene data show CDR1 as MDHEN and CDR2 as SYDVKM. The CDR3 region has the DNA TGTGCCAGCAGGGATAGTCTAGCGGACACAGATACGCAGTATTTT. Protein product: CASRDSLADTDTQYF.

V and J are TRBV10-3 and TRBJ2-7; D gene unclear. The length of the CDR3 is 11 residues. Trimming pared 3 bases from V and 5 bases from J, leaving 5 bases between. Looked up from germline, CDR1 is ENHRY and CDR2 is SYGVKD. This CDR3 reads CAISDADEQYF. Written as DNA, the CDR3 is TGTGCCATCAGTGACGCGGACGAGCAGTACTTC.

The J gene is TRBJ2-7, the V gene TRBV7-2, with 10 positions matching TRBD2. CDR1 and CDR2 from the germline V gene are SGHTA and FQGNSA. The CDR3 length is 15 residues. V gave up 4 bases and J gave up 4 bases; unmatched junction bases: 7. This CDR3 reads CASSSRLAGRYEQYF. CDR3 nucleotide sequence: TGTGCCAGCAGCTCTAGACTAGCGGGCAGGTACGAGCAGTACTTC.

The chain uses TRBV7-3 and TRBJ2-1; TRBD2 matches at 13 bases. V dropped 5 bases and J dropped 7; count of bases not matched to a gene: 5. The V gene's germline CDR1 is SGHTA and CDR2 FQGTGA. The CDR3 length is 15 residues. CDR3 nucleotide sequence: TGTGCCAGCAGCCCGGGACTAGCGGGAATGAATGAGCAGTTCTTC. Translating gives CASSPGLAGMNEQFF.

This clone was recorded only once. V and J are TRBV5-4 and TRBJ2-1, with D maybe TRBD2 (6 bases). There are 13 residues in the CDR3. V dropped 3 bases and J dropped 6 bases, with 10 bases sitting between them. Germline CDR1 and CDR2: SGHNT and YYREEE (reference sequence). CDR3 in amino acids: CASSWGVGNEQFF. The CDR3 nucleotides read TGTGCCAGCAGCTGGGGGGTGGGCAATGAGCAGTTCTTC.

This chain joins TRBV7-9 and TRBJ2-7, with 8 bases fitting TRBD2. V lost 5 bases and J lost 6; bases outside the gene matches: 12. The CDR3 consists of 15 residues. Germline values: CDR1 SEHNR, CDR2 FQNEAQ (reference sequence). This CDR3 is CASSPGRGDISEQYF. As DNA, the CDR3 is TGTGCCAGCAGCCCAGGGCGGGGGGATATTAGCGAGCAGTACTTC. Based on the CDR3 plus reference TRBV7-9 and TRBJ2-7, the full variable domain is DTGVSQNPRHKITKRGQNVTFRCDPISEHNRLYWYRQTLGQGPEFLTYFQNEAQLEKSRLLSDRFSAERPKGSFSTLEIQRTEQGDSAMYLCASSPGRGDISEQYFGPGTRLTVT.

The V call is TRBV5-1, the J call TRBJ1-5, with D possibly being TRBD1 (5 bases). Trimming removed 4 bases at V and 6 bases at J, with 17 bases between. This CDR3 is 15 amino acids long. Germline assignment: CDR1 SGHRS and CDR2 YFSETQ. The DNA of the CDR3 is TGCGCCAGCAGCCTTGGGGGGTTAGAAGGTCAGCCCCAGCATTTT. The encoded protein is CASSLGGLEGQPQHF.

This chain uses TRBV19 with TRBJ1-2; tentative D call: TRBD1 (5 bases). The germline V and J ends were trimmed by 9 bases and 2 bases, with 10 bases remaining between them. Germline assignment: CDR1 LNHDA and CDR2 SQIVND (reference sequence). This CDR3 contains 12 residues. This CDR3 reads CASRQTNYGYTF. Here the CDR3 DNA reads TGTGCCAGCCGACAGACGAACTATGGCTACACCTTC.

CDR3 nucleotide sequence: TGTGCCAGCAGCTCAACGGGACTAGCGGCCCAGAATGAGCAGTTCTTC. Residues: CASSSTGLAAQNEQFF. The V gene is TRBV27, the J gene TRBJ2-1, with 11 bases lining up with TRBD2. The junction had 11 bases not matched to a gene; V was cut back by 6 bases and J by 7 bases. This CDR3 spans 16 amino acids. Germline loops: CDR1 MNHEY, CDR2 SMNVEV (reference sequence).

The chain links TRBV5-1 to TRBJ2-1; 10 bases fit TRBD2. The CDR3 has 15 residues. Germline trimming cut 3 bases from V and 5 bases from J; bases unmatched to any gene: 5. Germline V CDR1 and CDR2: SGHRS, YFSETQ. CDR3 in amino acids: CASSSGTSVDNEQFF. The CDR3 region has the DNA TGCGCCAGCAGCTCGGGGACTAGCGTTGACAATGAGCAGTTCTTC.

The CDR3 sequence is CASSPRGRGLNEKLFF. The CDR3 bases are TGTGCCAGCAGCCCTCGGGGGAGGGGCCTTAATGAAAAACTGTTTTTT. The V gene is TRBV6-6, the J gene TRBJ1-4, with D possibly matching TRBD1 (5 bases). The CDR3 is made up of 16 amino acids. The V and J ends lost 6 bases and 4 bases respectively, with 18 bases between them. Per germline, CDR1 MNHNY and CDR2 SVGAGI (reference sequence).

The genes are TRBV28 and TRBJ1-1, with D uncertain. This CDR3 has 13 residues. V shed 4 bases and J shed 5 bases, with 11 bases lying between them. CDR1 is MDHEN, CDR2 SYDVKM, per germline. DNA for the CDR3: TGTGCCAGCAGTTCCCACCAGGCGACTGAAGCTTTCTTT. Translated, it gives CASSSHQATEAFF.

This clone was detected a few times. This rearrangement joins TRBV28 to TRBJ2-7; tentatively, D is TRBD2 (5 bases). Germline V lookup: CDR1 MDHEN, CDR2 SYDVKM. The V end lost 4 bases, the J end lost 4 bases, and 17 bases lay between the germline ends. CDR3 length: 15 residues. In DNA, the CDR3 is TGTGCCAGCAGTTCGCCTAGCTTTGCCGAGTACGAGCAGTACTTC. It codes for CASSSPSFAEYEQYF. The full variable domain, with the rest looked up from reference TRBV28 and TRBJ2-7, is DVKVTQSSRYLVKRTGEKVFLECVQDMDHENMFWYRQDPGLGLRLIYFSYDVKMKEKGDIPEGYSVSREKKERFSLILESASTNQTSMYLCASSSPSFAEYEQYFGPGTRLTVT.

The chain combines TRBV9 with TRBJ2-3; D is perhaps TRBD2 (5 bases). Per the germline V gene, CDR1 is SGDLS and CDR2 is YYNGEE. CDR3 length: 15 amino acids. Deletions cut 0 bases from V and 7 bases from J, with 15 bases between. CDR3 bases: TGTGCCAGCAGCGTAGGAATGGCTAGCTTGAATACGCAGTATTTT. Protein sequence: CASSVGMASLNTQYF.

The CDR3 loop is CASSLAARGREKLFF. Here the CDR3 DNA reads TGTGCCAGCAGTTTAGCAGCCAGGGGGCGTGAAAAACTGTTTTTT. The rearrangement uses TRBV28 and TRBJ1-4, with 8 bases fitting TRBD1. CDR3 length: 15 amino acids. CDR1 and CDR2 from the germline V gene are MDHEN and SYDVKM. V lost 2 bases to trimming and J lost 7 bases; unmatched junction nucleotides: 6.

The rearrangement joins TRBV6-5 to TRBJ2-5; 13 bases map to TRBD2. Germline-derived CDR1 and CDR2 are MNHEY and SVGAGI. The CDR3 has 14 amino acids. Losses at the gene ends were 6 bases for V and 5 bases for J; bases not matched to a gene: 3. The CDR3: CASSLLAGGETQYF. The CDR3 DNA reads TGTGCCAGCAGCTTACTAGCGGGGGGGGAGACCCAGTACTTC.

This sequence joins TRBV7-2 and TRBJ2-2; 7 bases are shared with TRBD2. Germline assignment: CDR1 SGHTA and CDR2 FQGNSA. V was clipped by 5 bases and J by 7 bases; unmatched bases: 10. CDR3 size: 15 residues. CDR3 amino acids: CASSDVGGWIGELFF. As DNA, the CDR3 is TGTGCCAGCAGCGACGTGGGGGGGTGGATCGGGGAGCTGTTTTTT.

This clone was seen more than once but under ten times. The genes are TRBV7-2 and TRBJ1-2; D gene unclear. Trimming removed 3 bases at V and 1 base at J, with 3 bases between. Germline V gives CDR1 SGHTA, CDR2 FQGNSA. The CDR3 contains 12 residues. CDR3 residues: CASSFNNYGYTF. The CDR3 nucleotides read TGTGCCAGCAGCTTCAATAACTATGGCTACACCTTC.

J is TRBJ1-5 and V is TRBV9; D is unresolved. CDR3 size: 13 residues. The V and J ends lost 4 bases and 7 bases respectively, with 12 bases between them. CDR1 and CDR2 (germline): SGDLS, YYNGEE. In DNA, the CDR3 is TGTGCCAGCAGCTTTGACACTCGGCAGCCCCAGCATTTT. This translates into CASSFDTRQPQHF.

The V call is TRBV29-1, the J call TRBJ2-7; 13 bases map to TRBD2. From germline, CDR1 is SQVTM and CDR2 ANQGSEA. The CDR3 loop spans 15 amino acids. The junction had 7 bases not matched to a gene; V was cut back by 5 bases and J by 3 bases. The CDR3 spells CSVPGLAGKGYEQYF. DNA for the CDR3: TGCAGCGTTCCGGGACTAGCGGGAAAGGGCTACGAGCAGTACTTC.

The V and J genes are TRBV28 and TRBJ2-3; TRBD1 matches 7 bases. The CDR3 totals 13 residues. Germline CDR1 MDHEN, CDR2 SYDVKM. Trimming removed 6 bases from V and 5 bases from J; junction bases left unmatched: 5. The CDR3 sequence is CASRTTGVDTQYF. The CDR3 DNA reads TGTGCCAGCAGAACTACAGGGGTAGATACGCAGTATTTT.

V is TRBV30 and J is TRBJ2-1; D gene ambiguous. Germline CDR1 reads GTSNPN; CDR2 reads SVGIG (reference sequence). The CDR3 contains 11 residues. V was shortened by 4 bases and J by 11 bases, with 12 bases between the two germline ends. CDR3 region: CAWTRGLKQFF. The CDR3 coding sequence is TGTGCCTGGACCCGAGGCCTAAAGCAGTTCTTC.